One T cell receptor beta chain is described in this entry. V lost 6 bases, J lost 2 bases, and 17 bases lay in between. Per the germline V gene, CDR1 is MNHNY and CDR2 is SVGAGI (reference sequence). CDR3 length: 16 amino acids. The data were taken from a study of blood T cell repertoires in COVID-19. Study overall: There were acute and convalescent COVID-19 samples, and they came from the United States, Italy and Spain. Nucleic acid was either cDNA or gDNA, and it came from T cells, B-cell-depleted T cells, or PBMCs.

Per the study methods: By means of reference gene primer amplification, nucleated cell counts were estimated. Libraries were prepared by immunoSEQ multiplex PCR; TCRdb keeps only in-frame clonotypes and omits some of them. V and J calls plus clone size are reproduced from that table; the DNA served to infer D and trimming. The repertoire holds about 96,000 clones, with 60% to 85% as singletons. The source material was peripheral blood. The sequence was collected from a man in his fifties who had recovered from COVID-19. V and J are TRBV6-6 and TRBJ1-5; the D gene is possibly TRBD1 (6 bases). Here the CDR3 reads CASSPAGQSGNQPQHF. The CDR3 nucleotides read TGTGCCAGCAGCCCCGCTGGACAGAGTGGCAATCAGCCCCAGCATTTT.